The 12 T cell receptor beta chains below come from one sample, sequenced in a study of beta chain features in type 1 diabetes (dated by TCRdb to the late 2010s). The paper as a whole reports these results and caveats: Type 1 diabetes patients showed a moderate but significant shortening of TCRB CDR3 length in all four CD4+ subsets.

The antigens of these receptors remain unknown. Library generation was performed with the immunoSEQ multiplex PCR assay. The entire isolated RNA was reverse transcribed using the High Capacity cDNA Reverse Transcription Kit, and thus expressed TCRB transcripts were sequenced. TCRdb took this table from immuneACCESS and kept in-frame rearrangements with V and J called. Such tables lack part of the clones; where checked against another copy, unresolved V genes explain under half of the gap, and the rest is unexplained. This sample holds approximately 57,000 clones; around 50% were observed only once. Roughly 2.5% of the sample goes to the ten largest clones. The sequenced material came from Tregs from blood. The sample's cell subset or site, from its label and the paper: regulatory CD4+ T cells. These receptors were collected from a woman aged 35 to 49 with type 1 diabetes.

The V and J genes are TRBV10-3 and TRBJ2-7, with D tentatively TRBD1 (6 bases). CDR1 is ENHRY and CDR2 is SYGVKD in the germline V gene. The CDR3 is 15 amino acids. Trimming stripped 3 bases from V and 2 bases from J, with 14 bases between. CDR3 coding DNA: TGTGCCATCAGTGACAACAGGGTAGGGGCCTACGAGCAGTACTTC. Translated: CAISDNRVGAYEQYF.

The V gene is TRBV4-1, the J gene TRBJ2-7; D is possibly TRBD2 (5 bases). Trimming removed 1 base from V and 5 bases from J, with 12 bases in between. Germline assignment: CDR1 MGHRA and CDR2 YSYEKL. This CDR3 is built from 14 residues. The CDR3 DNA sequence: TGCGCCAGCAGCCAAGTCGGGGATCTCCACGAGCAGTACTTC. It yields the protein CASSQVGDLHEQYF.

This clone was observed a handful of times. The rearrangement links TRBV19 to TRBJ1-2; no clear D. This CDR3 comprises 12 residues. Trimming removed 5 bases from V and 2 bases from J, with 6 bases in between. In germline, CDR1 is LNHDA, CDR2 SQIVND (reference sequence). The CDR3 is CASSGRNYGYTF. The CDR3 DNA sequence: TGTGCCAGTAGTGGCCGAAACTATGGCTACACCTTC.

The J gene is TRBJ2-6, the V gene TRBV11-2; 8 bases map to TRBD1. The CDR3 totals 15 residues. CDR1 and CDR2 (germline): SGHAT, FQNNGV. V lost 7 bases to trimming and J lost 3 bases; unmatched junction nucleotides: 5. The CDR3 here is CASTGQGDGANVLTF. CDR3 nucleotides: TGTGCCAGCACCGGACAGGGAGATGGGGCCAACGTCCTGACTTTC. The full variable domain, completed using reference TRBV11-2 and TRBJ2-6, is EAGVAQSPRYKIIEKRQSVAFWCNPISGHATLYWYQQILGQGPKLLIQFQNNGVVDDSQLPKDRFSAERLKGVDSTLKIQPAKLEDSAVYLCASTGQGDGANVLTFGAGSRLTVL.

The chain has TRBV7-2 and TRBJ2-3; TRBD1 is a possible D gene (5 bases). Germline V gives CDR1 SGHTA, CDR2 FQGNSA. V lost 0 bases, J lost 1 base, and 14 bases lay in between. The CDR3 is 17 amino acids. As DNA, the CDR3 is TGTGCCAGCAGCTTAGCCCGGACAATCGGCCGCACAGATACGCAGTATTTT. The encoded protein is CASSLARTIGRTDTQYF.

V is TRBV5-6 and J is TRBJ2-5; 8 bases agree with TRBD2. Germline CDR1 reads SGHDT; CDR2 reads YYEEEE. CDR3 length equals 15 residues. Losses at the gene ends were 4 bases for V and 1 base for J; bases not matched to a gene: 6. CDR3: CASSLAGGTQETQYF. For the CDR3, the DNA is TGTGCCAGCAGCCTGGCGGGGGGAACCCAAGAGACCCAGTACTTC.

The V gene is TRBV6-5, the J gene TRBJ2-6, with D possibly being TRBD2 (6 bases). The V gene's germline CDR1 is MNHEY and CDR2 SVGAGI. There are 16 residues in the CDR3. With 8 bases removed from V and 3 bases from J, the gap between germline ends came to 17 bases. In DNA form, the CDR3 reads TGTGCCAGCGGTTTGCCGGGAGTTGGTGGGGCCAACGTCCTGACTTTC. Translated, it gives CASGLPGVGGANVLTF.

This clone was recorded a few times. This chain uses TRBV11-2 with TRBJ2-5; the match to TRBD1 covers 8 bases. CDR1 and CDR2 from the germline V gene are SGHAT and FQNNGV. CDR3 size: 13 residues. J was trimmed by 2 bases and V by 6 bases; bases with no gene match: 2. The chain's CDR3 is CASRWTGQETQYF. Here the CDR3 DNA reads TGTGCCAGCAGATGGACAGGGCAAGAGACCCAGTACTTC. The entire variable domain, with the rest obtained from reference TRBV11-2 and TRBJ2-5, is as follows: EAGVAQSPRYKIIEKRQSVAFWCNPISGHATLYWYQQILGQGPKLLIQFQNNGVVDDSQLPKDRFSAERLKGVDSTLKIQPAKLEDSAVYLCASRWTGQETQYFGPGTRLLVL.

The rearrangement joins TRBV7-2 to TRBJ1-3, with D maybe TRBD1 (6 bases). CDR1 and CDR2 from the germline V gene are SGHTA and FQGNSA. This CDR3 is 13 amino acids long. Trimming cost V 1 base and J 14 bases, with 15 bases left between them. CDR3: CASSLGTRGALYF. The DNA for the CDR3 is TGTGCCAGCAGCTTAGGCACCCGGGGGGCCCTATATTTT.

V gene TRBV30 combines with J gene TRBJ1-2, with D possibly matching TRBD1 (6 bases). V shed 3 bases and J shed 6 bases, with 17 bases lying between them. The CDR3 sequence is 14 residues long. Germline V gives CDR1 GTSNPN, CDR2 SVGIG (reference sequence). The CDR3 sequence is CAWSFLQGFDGYTF. The CDR3 DNA sequence: TGTGCCTGGAGCTTCCTACAGGGATTTGATGGCTACACCTTC.

This clone has a handful of counts. The chain employs TRBV5-1 and TRBJ2-2; TRBD1 is a possible D gene (5 bases). Trimming pared 1 base from V and 5 bases from J, leaving 12 bases between. Germline V gene lookup returns CDR1 SGHRS and CDR2 YFSETQ. This CDR3 has 15 residues. The chain's CDR3 is CASSLLRQSTGELFF. The CDR3 region has the DNA TGCGCCAGCAGCTTGCTCCGACAGTCGACCGGGGAGCTGTTTTTT.

This chain links TRBV7-9 with TRBJ1-1; TRBD1 is a possible D gene (6 bases). Per germline, CDR1 SEHNR and CDR2 FQNEAQ (reference sequence). The CDR3 length is 14 residues. V was clipped by 4 bases and J by 1 base, with 10 bases between them. This CDR3 reads CASSSMDRNTEAFF. CDR3 bases: TGTGCCAGCAGCTCCATGGACAGGAACACTGAAGCTTTCTTT. Together with reference TRBV7-9 and TRBJ1-1, the CDR3 gives the full variable domain: DTGVSQNPRHKITKRGQNVTFRCDPISEHNRLYWYRQTLGQGPEFLTYFQNEAQLEKSRLLSDRFSAERPKGSFSTLEIQRTEQGDSAMYLCASSSMDRNTEAFFGQGTRLTVV.